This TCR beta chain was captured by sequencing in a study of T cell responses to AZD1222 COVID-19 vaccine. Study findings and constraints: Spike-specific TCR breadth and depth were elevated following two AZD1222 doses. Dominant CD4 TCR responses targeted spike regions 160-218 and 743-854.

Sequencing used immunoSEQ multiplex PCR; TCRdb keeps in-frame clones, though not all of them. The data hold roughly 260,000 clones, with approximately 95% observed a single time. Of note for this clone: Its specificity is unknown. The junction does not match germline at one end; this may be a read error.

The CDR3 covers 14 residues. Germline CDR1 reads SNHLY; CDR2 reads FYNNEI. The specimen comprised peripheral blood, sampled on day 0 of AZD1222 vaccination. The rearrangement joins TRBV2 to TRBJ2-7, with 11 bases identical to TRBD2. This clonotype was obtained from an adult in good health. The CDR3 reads CASSALAGVPSGHF. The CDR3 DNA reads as TGTGCCAGCAGTGCACTAGCGGGAGTCCCTAGTGGTCACTTC.